Included here is one TCR beta chain sequence, with context. Trimming stripped 7 bases from V and 0 bases from J, with 10 bases between. Germline CDR1 is MNHNS and CDR2 is SASEGT. This CDR3 is 14 amino acids long. The sample originates from a study of technical replicates of blood from a few donors. Using immunoSEQ multiplex PCR, the repertoire was profiled, and TCRdb retains in-frame clones only, with some absent. This table has about 84,000 clones, 95% to 98% appearing once. The origin of this receptor is a human donor in good health. V is TRBV6-1 and J is TRBJ1-3; D is unclear. Input material: T cells isolated from PBMCs. The CDR3 reads CASTNELSGNTIYF. The CDR3 DNA follows: TGTGCCAGCACCAACGAACTCTCTGGAAACACCATATATTTT.